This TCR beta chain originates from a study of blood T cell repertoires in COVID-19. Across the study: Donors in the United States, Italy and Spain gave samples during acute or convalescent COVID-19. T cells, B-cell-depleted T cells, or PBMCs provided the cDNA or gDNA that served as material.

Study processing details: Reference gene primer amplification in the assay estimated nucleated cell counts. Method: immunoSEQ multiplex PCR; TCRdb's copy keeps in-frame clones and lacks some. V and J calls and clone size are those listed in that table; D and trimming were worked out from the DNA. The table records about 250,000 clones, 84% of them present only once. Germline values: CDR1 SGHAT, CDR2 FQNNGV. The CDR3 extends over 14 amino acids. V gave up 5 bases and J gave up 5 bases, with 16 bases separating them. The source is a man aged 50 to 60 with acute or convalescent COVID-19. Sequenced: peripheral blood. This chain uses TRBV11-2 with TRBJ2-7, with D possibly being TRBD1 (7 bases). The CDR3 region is CASSRLRGVDEQYF. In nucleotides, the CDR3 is TGTGCCAGCAGCCGGCTCAGGGGGGTTGACGAGCAGTACTTC.